The TCR beta chain under discussion was sequenced for a study of identical twins. The study, taken as a whole, reports: There were fewer insertions in abundant cord blood beta clonotypes, but memory repertoires showed no such pattern.

TCRdb redid the calling of the 5' RACE reads with MiXCR, one entry per CDR3 protein. Of 200,000 to 250,000 distinct CDR3 sequences detected, 5.5% to 7.5% appear once; the ten largest clones hold approximately 15%. This CDR3 spans 17 amino acids. Trimming cost V 3 bases and J 4 bases, with 19 bases left between them. The germline V gene encodes CDR1 SNHLY and CDR2 FYNNEI. This clonotype was seen only a few times. Its target is unknown. A further study also used this sample, focusing on T cells expressing NK-cell markers.

The receptor was isolated from a woman younger than 30 in good health. The rearrangement joins TRBV2 to TRBJ1-5; D perhaps matches TRBD1 (6 bases). Sequencing was done on a sample of CD8+ T cells sorted from blood. CDR3 amino acids: CASSDHREVMVNQPQHF. The CDR3 DNA sequence: TGTGCCAGCAGTGATCACAGGGAAGTCATGGTGAATCAGCCCCAGCATTTT.